These 8 T cell receptor beta chains share one sample of origin, sequenced in a study of T cell repertoires in cytomegalovirus infection. Antigens for these TCRs are unknown. In TCRdb, the reads were re-called with MiXCR into one record per CDR3 protein. The sample lists some 270,000 distinct CDR3 sequences; roughly a fifth were seen once. The specimen was cultured PBMCs, collected from culture after CMV antigen stimulation. The receptors shown here come from a human donor in good health (CMV status not recorded). Some clones in this sample may be carry-over from other donors' samples.

A word on this clonotype: A much bigger clone sits one base away, suggesting this may be a read error. It is likely a read error, because the conserved phenylalanine at the end of the CDR3 is missing. The chain is built from TRBV7-9 and TRBJ2-7; TRBD1 agrees at 8 bases. V was pared by 5 bases and J by 5 bases, with 8 bases of the junction left unmatched. Germline-derived CDR1 and CDR2 are SEHNR and FQNEAQ (reference sequence). The CDR3 runs 14 residues. The CDR3: CASSPLDRGNEQYL. The CDR3 DNA sequence: TGTGCCAGCAGCCCACTCGACAGGGGAAACGAGCAGTACCTC.

This clonotype occurred a few times. J is TRBJ1-2 and V is TRBV6-6, with a tentative D call TRBD1 (5 bases). Trimming took 2 bases from V and 5 from J, leaving 15 bases between them. Germline V gene data show CDR1 as MNHNY and CDR2 as SVGAGI (reference sequence). The CDR3 totals 15 residues. Here the CDR3 DNA reads TGTGCCAGCAGTTACGGGCAGGGACTTCAATATGGCTACACCTTC. Its translation: CASSYGQGLQYGYTF.

The chain employs TRBV4-1 and TRBJ2-1, with 8 nucleotides matching TRBD1. The length of the CDR3 is 15 residues. V gave up 4 bases and J gave up 3 bases; unmatched junction bases: 5. Germline CDR1 MGHRA, CDR2 YSYEKL. CDR3 DNA: TGCGCCAGCAGCCCCGGACAGGGACACTACAATGAGCAGTTCTTC. Amino acids: CASSPGQGHYNEQFF.

The chain combines TRBV11-2 with TRBJ2-1; D possibly corresponds to TRBD1 (5 bases). The germline V and J ends were trimmed by 2 bases and 5 bases, with 7 bases remaining between them. There are 13 residues in the CDR3. Germline CDR1 and CDR2: SGHAT and FQNNGV. CDR3 sequence reads: CASSLWGNNEQFF. CDR3 bases: TGTGCCAGCAGCTTATGGGGCAACAATGAGCAGTTCTTC.

This clonotype was seen a handful of times. CDR3 loop: CSATVTTDSNQPQHF. The CDR3 DNA is TGCAGTGCTACTGTCACGACGGATAGCAATCAGCCCCAGCATTTT. J is TRBJ1-5 and V is TRBV20-1, with D unresolved. This CDR3 has 15 residues. Germline CDR1 DFQATT, CDR2 SNEGSKA (reference sequence). Deletions cut 4 bases from V and 0 bases from J, with 13 bases between.

Details on this clonotype: A much more abundant neighbour one base away suggests this may be a read error. This sequence joins TRBV7-2 and TRBJ1-2; D is perhaps TRBD1 (6 bases). The CDR3 runs 14 residues. The germline CDR1 and CDR2 sequences are SGHTA and FQGNSA. The CDR3 sequence is CASSVAGEGYGYTF. In DNA, the CDR3 is TGTGCCAGCAGCGTAGCAGGGGAGGGCTATGGCTACACCTTC.

This clonotype was observed a handful of times. The chain carries TRBV29-1 and TRBJ2-2, with 13 nucleotides matching TRBD2. Germline values: CDR1 SQVTM, CDR2 ANQGSEA. V dropped 5 bases and J dropped 8; count of bases not matched to a gene: 11. The CDR3 is 16 amino acids. The CDR3 is CSVPLQGLAGVGELFF. The CDR3, as DNA: TGCAGCGTTCCGCTTCAAGGACTAGCGGGAGTTGGGGAGCTGTTTTTT.

J is TRBJ2-7 and V is TRBV6-5; 9 nucleotides match TRBD2. This CDR3 region has 15 residues. Trimming cost V 7 bases and J 0 bases; bases outside gene matches: 7. Germline values: CDR1 MNHEY, CDR2 SVGAGI. CDR3 in amino acids: CASTRASGNSYEQYF. CDR3 sequence (DNA): TGTGCCAGCACGAGGGCTAGCGGGAACTCCTACGAGCAGTACTTC.